These T cell receptor beta chains were read from a single sample in a study of blood T cell repertoires in COVID-19. The data were produced by immunoSEQ multiplex PCR, yet TCRdb's version contains in-frame clones alone and is incomplete. The table lists more than 75,000 clones, under 90% of them singletons. Material for sequencing was peripheral blood. Source of these receptors: a human donor in a cohort sampled during active COVID-19. Each CDR3 is given with its conserved first and last residue. D genes are given only for firm matches. Clone size is given for some rows only: seen once, a few or many times, or a class if the clone is expanded.

D gene,clone size,J gene,V gene,CDR3 protein,CDR3 DNA
NA,NA,TRBJ1-1,TRBV6-5,CASSSQGANTEAFF,TGTGCCAGCAGCTCACAGGGTGCGAACACTGAAGCTTTCTTT
TRBD2,NA,TRBJ2-3,TRBV6-5,CASSSGGDTDTQYF,TGTGCCAGCAGCAGCGGGGGGGACACAGATACGCAGTATTTT
TRBD1,once,TRBJ2-6,TRBV28,CASRPRGPGANVLTF,TGTGCCAGCAGACCTAGGGGGCCTGGGGCCAACGTCCTGACTTTC
TRBD2,NA,TRBJ2-1,TRBV5-1,CASSKRTSGGNEQFF,TGCGCCAGCAGCAAGAGGACTAGCGGGGGAAATGAGCAGTTCTTC
TRBD1,NA,TRBJ2-7,TRBV6-5,CASRSQGAPYEQYF,TGTGCCAGCAGGTCGCAGGGGGCCCCCTACGAGCAGTACTTC
TRBD1,NA,TRBJ1-1,TRBV15,CATSSRPQGTGTEAFF,TGTGCCACCAGCAGTAGGCCACAGGGGACGGGCACTGAAGCTTTCTTT
TRBD1,NA,TRBJ2-7,TRBV6-5,CASNDGTGGYEQYF,TGTGCCAGCAACGACGGGACAGGGGGGTACGAGCAGTACTTC
NA,NA,TRBJ1-5,TRBV19,CASSQGQPQHF,TGTGCCAGTAGTCAGGGTCAGCCCCAGCATTTT
TRBD2,NA,TRBJ2-7,TRBV7-3,CASSELAGIGEQYF,TGTGCCAGCAGCGAACTAGCGGGGATAGGCGAGCAGTACTTC
NA,NA,TRBJ1-5,TRBV18,CASSQGGLRGNQPQHF,TGTGCCAGCTCACAGGGGGGACTAAGAGGCAATCAGCCCCAGCATTTT
TRBD2,NA,TRBJ2-2,TRBV11-3,CASAGGGLGELFF,TGTGCCAGCGCGGGAGGAGGGCTTGGGGAGCTGTTTTTT
NA,NA,TRBJ1-5,TRBV7-8,CASSSQGPSNQPQHF,TGTGCCAGCAGCTCCCAGGGGCCTAGCAATCAGCCCCAGCATTTT
NA,NA,TRBJ1-2,TRBV18,CASSPPAGVGYTF,TGTGCCAGCTCACCACCGGCAGGGGTTGGCTACACCTTC
NA,once,TRBJ1-2,TRBV6-5,CASSYGGKGGYTF,TGTGCCAGCAGTTATGGAGGAAAGGGTGGCTACACCTTC
NA,NA,TRBJ2-7,TRBV21-1,CASSKRDRPCEQYF,TGTGCCAGCAGCAAACGAGACAGGCCCTGCGAGCAGTACTTC
NA,NA,TRBJ1-2,TRBV28,CASRFNSGHRIYGYTF,TGTGCCAGTCGGTTTAATTCGGGACACCGAATTTATGGCTACACCTTC
NA,once,TRBJ1-1,TRBV19,CASRHITNTEAFF,TGTGCCAGTAGACACATCACGAACACTGAAGCTTTCTTT